The 20 T cell receptor beta chains reported below all come from one sample, sequenced in a study of blood T cell repertoires in COVID-19. TCRdb's copy holds only in-frame clones and misses some; the assay was immunoSEQ multiplex PCR. In the table there are about 160,000 clones, over 75% of which are singletons. Sequenced input: peripheral blood. These receptors all stem from a young man with COVID-19, enrolled during active disease.

The chain is built from TRBV28 and TRBJ1-1; possibly TRBD1 for D (5 bases). The CDR3 is 14 residues long. The V end lost 3 bases, the J end lost 9 bases, and 17 bases lay between the germline ends. Germline CDR1 and CDR2: MDHEN and SYDVKM. This CDR3 is CASSLSQTAIKAFF. The DNA of the CDR3 is TGTGCCAGCAGTTTGAGTCAGACAGCTATTAAAGCTTTCTTT.

The chain carries TRBV10-2 and TRBJ2-1, with TRBD2 identical over 11 bases. CDR3 length: 16 residues. V gave up 0 bases and J gave up 5 bases; unmatched junction bases: 3. Per germline, CDR1 WSHSY and CDR2 SAAADI. CDR3 DNA sequence: TGCGCCAGCAGTGAGTCGTCGGGACTAGCGGACAATGAGCAGTTCTTC. Its translation: CASSESSGLADNEQFF.

The J gene is TRBJ1-1, the V gene TRBV4-1, with TRBD1 identical over 8 bases. Trimming cost V 3 bases and J 7 bases; bases outside gene matches: 4. This CDR3 comprises 13 residues. Germline V CDR1 and CDR2: MGHRA, YSYEKL. CDR3 protein: CASSHDGQGEAFF. In DNA, the CDR3 is TGCGCCAGCAGCCACGACGGACAGGGTGAAGCTTTCTTT.

The rearrangement links TRBV13 to TRBJ2-7, with a possible D match to TRBD1 (5 bases). The CDR3 length is 15 residues. CDR1 and CDR2 from the germline V gene are PRHDT and FYEKMQ (reference sequence). Trimming cost V 0 bases and J 3 bases, with 12 bases left between them. The CDR3 bases are TGTGCCAGCAGCTTAGGGGCTAGACAGTTCTACGAGCAGTACTTC. It yields the protein CASSLGARQFYEQYF.

This chain links TRBV4-3 with TRBJ2-7; 9 nucleotides match TRBD2. Germline V gene lookup returns CDR1 LGHNA and CDR2 YSLEER. The CDR3 loop spans 16 amino acids. Germline trimming cut 0 bases from V and 1 base from J; bases unmatched to any gene: 4. The CDR3 spells CASSQEIAGESYEQYF. The CDR3 DNA is TGCGCCAGCAGCCAAGAAATAGCGGGGGAATCCTACGAGCAGTACTTC.

The rearrangement links TRBV27 to TRBJ2-7; 9 bases fit TRBD2. This CDR3 is built from 13 residues. Germline V lookup: CDR1 MNHEY, CDR2 SMNVEV (reference sequence). V lost 8 bases and J lost 4; bases outside the gene matches: 6. The CDR3 region has the DNA TGTGCCAGCGCGGGGGGGGAACAGTACGAGCAGTACTTC. Protein sequence: CASAGGEQYEQYF.

The chain recombines TRBV3-1 (or the pseudogene TRBV3-2) with TRBJ2-7; D is unclear. The CDR3 extends over 14 amino acids. Germline assignment: CDR1 LGHDT and CDR2 YNNKEL (reference sequence). V shed 2 bases and J shed 3 bases, with 11 bases lying between them. The DNA of the CDR3 is TGTGCCAGCAGCCAAAATGGCCAGGTCTACGAGCAGTACTTC. Translation gives CASSQNGQVYEQYF.

V is TRBV30 and J is TRBJ2-1; TRBD2 might be the D (5 bases). Trimming cost V 2 bases and J 5 bases, with 19 bases left between them. Per germline, CDR1 GTSNPN and CDR2 SVGIG (reference sequence). The CDR3 has 16 residues. Here the CDR3 DNA reads TGTGCCTGGAGTCCCCGAGGAGGTAGAAGGCACAATGAGCAGTTCTTC. This translates into CAWSPRGGRRHNEQFF.

The V and J genes are TRBV7-9 and TRBJ2-1; the D gene is possibly TRBD1 (7 bases). CDR1 is SEHNR and CDR2 is FQNEAQ in the germline V gene (reference sequence). V shed 5 bases and J shed 6 bases, with 14 bases lying between them. The CDR3 is 14 residues long. CDR3 loop: CASSAGQSVNEQFF. The CDR3 bases are TGTGCCAGCAGCGCGGGACAGTCTGTCAATGAGCAGTTCTTC.

Details on this clone: A read error may produce the germline difference seen at one junction end. This chain links TRBV19 with TRBJ1-4, with D maybe TRBD1 (6 bases). CDR1 is LNHDA, CDR2 SQIVND, per germline (reference sequence). The CDR3 is 17 amino acids. The CDR3 region is CASSIRAGGRGNEKLLF. As DNA, the CDR3 is TGTGCCAGTAGTATTCGCGCCGGGGGGCGCGGTAATGAAAAACTGCTTTTT.

In its sample, this clone was seen once. This chain joins TRBV11-2 and TRBJ2-4; D is possibly TRBD1 (5 bases). From germline, CDR1 is SGHAT and CDR2 FQNNGV. Trimming left V 2 bases short and J 6 bases short, with 14 bases between. This CDR3 has 15 residues. The CDR3 loop reads CASSLRGGPGNIQYF. CDR3 nucleotide sequence: TGTGCCAGCAGCTTAAGGGGCGGCCCGGGAAACATTCAGTACTTC. The full variable domain, completed using reference TRBV11-2 and TRBJ2-4, is EAGVAQSPRYKIIEKRQSVAFWCNPISGHATLYWYQQILGQGPKLLIQFQNNGVVDDSQLPKDRFSAERLKGVDSTLKIQPAKLEDSAVYLCASSLRGGPGNIQYFGAGTRLSVL.

The J gene is TRBJ2-6, the V gene TRBV28; TRBD2 might be the D (5 bases). Germline values: CDR1 MDHEN, CDR2 SYDVKM. The CDR3 totals 19 residues. Trimming removed 5 bases from V and 2 bases from J, with 22 bases in between. The CDR3 nucleotides read TGTGCCAGCAGTCGGGGTTTTGGGGAGAACTACGCTGGGGCCAACGTCCTGACTTTC. Amino acid sequence: CASSRGFGENYAGANVLTF. The full variable domain, rest sourced from reference TRBV28 and TRBJ2-6, is DVKVTQSSRYLVKRTGEKVFLECVQDMDHENMFWYRQDPGLGLRLIYFSYDVKMKEKGDIPEGYSVSREKKERFSLILESASTNQTSMYLCASSRGFGENYAGANVLTFGAGSRLTVL.

V usage is TRBV7-2 and J usage is TRBJ2-7; tentative D call: TRBD2 (6 bases). The CDR3 extends over 16 amino acids. V lost 7 bases and J lost 6, with 25 bases in between. CDR1 SGHTA and CDR2 FQGNSA come from the germline V gene. The CDR3: CASTPEEGPQVCEQYF. The CDR3 region has the DNA TGTGCCAGCACCCCAGAGGAGGGACCGCAGGTCTGCGAGCAGTACTTC.

V and J are TRBV7-8 and TRBJ2-2, with D perhaps matching TRBD1 (5 bases). Germline assignment: CDR1 SGHVS and CDR2 FQNEAQ. Trimming removed 1 base at V and 5 bases at J, with 17 bases between. This CDR3 comprises 17 residues. CDR3 region: CASSLEARQSVTGELFF. The CDR3 region has the DNA TGTGCCAGCAGCTTAGAGGCTCGACAGTCGGTTACCGGGGAGCTGTTTTTT.

The J gene is TRBJ2-7, the V gene TRBV7-2; perhaps TRBD2 as D (6 bases). This CDR3 has 15 amino acids. Germline V CDR1 and CDR2: SGHTA, FQGNSA. The V end was cut by 1 base, the J end by 2 bases, with 12 bases between. CDR3 protein: CASSLVGLAPYEQYF. CDR3 nucleotide sequence: TGTGCCAGCAGCTTAGTCGGGCTAGCGCCCTACGAGCAGTACTTC.

V and J are TRBV6-5 and TRBJ2-2; D perhaps matches TRBD2 (5 bases). The length of the CDR3 is 16 residues. V lost 4 bases to trimming and J lost 1 base, with 13 bases between them. Germline CDR1 MNHEY, CDR2 SVGAGI. The CDR3 bases are TGTGCCAGCAGTTTACTCTACCGGGGGAACACCGGGGAGCTGTTTTTT. The encoded protein is CASSLLYRGNTGELFF.

V is TRBV28 and J is TRBJ2-7, with a tentative D call TRBD1 (5 bases). Germline assignment: CDR1 MDHEN and CDR2 SYDVKM. The CDR3 is made up of 18 amino acids. The V and J ends lost 5 bases and 3 bases respectively, with 26 bases between them. The CDR3 DNA is TGTGCCAGCAGTCCACCCAATAGGGGTCCTAGGGTTAACTACGAGCAGTACTTC. It is translated as CASSPPNRGPRVNYEQYF.

The genes are TRBV25-1 and TRBJ2-5, with TRBD2 as a possible D gene (5 bases). This CDR3 is 11 amino acids long. Trimming shortened V by 8 bases and J by 5 bases, and 9 bases separated the two germline ends. Looked up from germline, CDR1 is MGHDK and CDR2 is SYGVNS. This CDR3 reads CASGSAETQYF. The CDR3 DNA reads as TGTGCCAGCGGGAGTGCGGAGACCCAGTACTTC. Looking up the rest from reference TRBV25-1 and TRBJ2-5 gives the full variable domain: EADIYQTPRYLVIGTGKKITLECSQTMGHDKMYWYQQDPGMELHLIHYSYGVNSTEKGDLSSESTVSRIRTEHFPLTLESARPSHTSQYLCASGSAETQYFGPGTRLLVL.

The chain recombines TRBV11-2 with TRBJ2-1; perhaps TRBD2 as D (5 bases). Germline lookup yields CDR1 SGHAT and CDR2 FQNNGV. V dropped 2 bases and J dropped 5 bases, with 10 bases sitting between them. The CDR3 is 14 residues long. The CDR3 loop reads CASSLRRADNEQFF. Here the CDR3 DNA reads TGTGCCAGCAGCTTACGTCGAGCGGACAATGAGCAGTTCTTC.

CDR3 bases: TGTGCCACCTACCGGGACAGGGGGCTACTCTACAATGAGCAGTTCTTC. Its protein product is CATYRDRGLLYNEQFF. The chain combines TRBV2 with TRBJ2-1, with 12 bases fitting TRBD1. V gave up 10 bases and J gave up 3 bases; unmatched junction bases: 10. This CDR3 contains 16 residues. The germline V gene has CDR1 SNHLY and CDR2 FYNNEI.